This TCR beta chain was found in a study of regulatory T cells in long-lasting Graves disease. The CDR3 loop spans 13 amino acids. Deletions cut 3 bases from V and 4 bases from J, with 8 bases between. According to the study, TCR beta libraries were built with iRepertoire HTBI primers and CDR3-region Arm-PCR. TCRdb reprocessed the multiplex PCR reads via MiXCR and lists one record per CDR3 protein. The sample lists around 460,000 distinct CDR3 sequences; about 22% were seen once. As for time point: persistent/refractory GD, antithyroid drugs over 5 years with positive TRAb. Extracted RNA from PBMCs served as the source of the TCR library.

The receptor was isolated from a female donor with Graves disease. The sequencing used peripheral blood mononuclear cells (PBMCs), collected when the disease was refractory, from a patient treated with antithyroid drugs. The chain recombines TRBV12-3 or TRBV12-4 with TRBJ2-3; possible D gene TRBD2, 6 bases. The CDR3 here is CASSFGGSDTQYF. In nucleotides, the CDR3 is TGTGCCAGCAGTTTCGGGGGTTCAGATACGCAGTATTTT.